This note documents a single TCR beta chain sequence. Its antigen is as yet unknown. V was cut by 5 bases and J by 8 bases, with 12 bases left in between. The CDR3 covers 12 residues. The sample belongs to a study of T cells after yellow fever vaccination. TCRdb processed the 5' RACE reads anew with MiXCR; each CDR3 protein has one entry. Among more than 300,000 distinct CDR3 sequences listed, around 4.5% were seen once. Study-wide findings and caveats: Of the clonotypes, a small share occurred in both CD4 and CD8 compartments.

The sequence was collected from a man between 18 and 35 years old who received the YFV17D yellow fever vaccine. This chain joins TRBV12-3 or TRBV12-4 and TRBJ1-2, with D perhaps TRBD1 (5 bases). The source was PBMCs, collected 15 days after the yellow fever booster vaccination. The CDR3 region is CASSRDLRGYTF. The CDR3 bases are TGTGCCAGCAGTCGGGACCTGCGAGGCTACACCTTC.